This TCR beta chain was documented in a study of identical twins. CDR1 and CDR2 from the germline V gene are MNHNS and SASEGT. The CDR3 has 17 residues. V lost 6 bases to trimming and J lost 3 bases, with 18 bases between them. MiXCR, run by TCRdb on the 5' RACE reads, gives a single entry per CDR3 protein. The sample comprises a few hundred thousand distinct CDR3 sequences, more than 9% of which are singletons, and around 3% rests with the top ten. This sample was also put to use in a study of yellow fever vaccine responses in identical twins.

This sequence originates from a woman aged 18-29 years in good health. The V gene is TRBV6-1, the J gene TRBJ2-6; D is unclear. The sequenced sample consisted of PBMCs. The CDR3 region has the DNA TGTGCCAGCAGCCCGACTGGGGTATACAGTGGGGCCAACGTCCTGACTTTC. Protein: CASSPTGVYSGANVLTF.